Below are 24 T cell receptor beta chains sequenced from a single sample in a study of graft-versus-host responses after intestinal transplantation. Produced via immunoSEQ multiplex PCR; TCRdb's table is partial and in-frame only. The sample consists of 25,000 to 35,000 clones, around 80% of them appearing once. Intraepithelial and lamina propria lymphocytes were isolated from graft specimens. Sequencing was performed on ileum tissue, taken 98 days after intestinal transplantation. The receptors here all came from a human patient who received an intestinal transplant, so some T cells may come from the graft donor.

The genes are TRBV10-3 and TRBJ2-2; D may be TRBD1 (6 bases). CDR3 length equals 15 residues. V was cut by 6 bases and J by 5 bases, with 16 bases left in between. Looked up from germline, CDR1 is ENHRY and CDR2 is SYGVKD. In nucleotides, the CDR3 is TGTGCCATCAGCGAAGCTCAGGGGCGGACCGGGGAGCTGTTTTTT. Translated: CAISEAQGRTGELFF.

This chain joins TRBV6-1 and TRBJ1-5; D remains ambiguous. The CDR3 length is 15 residues. Germline V gene sequence: CDR1 MNHNS, CDR2 SASEGT. The V end was cut by 2 bases, the J end by 6 bases, with 14 bases between. The CDR3 here is CASSESPGEGQPQHF. CDR3 nucleotides: TGTGCCAGCAGTGAATCCCCGGGAGAGGGTCAGCCCCAGCATTTT.

This rearrangement joins TRBV25-1 to TRBJ1-1; no clear D. The V gene's germline CDR1 is MGHDK and CDR2 SYGVNS. V dropped 4 bases and J dropped 4 bases, with 13 bases sitting between them. The CDR3 has 14 amino acids. CDR3 sequence (DNA): TGTGCCAGCAGTGGACACGGAGAGGCCACTGAAGCTTTCTTT. Its translation is CASSGHGEATEAFF. The full variable domain, in which reference TRBV25-1 and TRBJ1-1 provide the parts outside the CDR3, is EADIYQTPRYLVIGTGKKITLECSQTMGHDKMYWYQQDPGMELHLIHYSYGVNSTEKGDLSSESTVSRIRTEHFPLTLESARPSHTSQYLCASSGHGEATEAFFGQGTRLTVV.

The V call is TRBV4-1, the J call TRBJ1-5, with no clear D. The V end lost 0 bases, the J end lost 6 bases, and 12 bases lay between the germline ends. CDR1 MGHRA and CDR2 YSYEKL come from the germline V gene. The CDR3 runs 15 residues. The CDR3 reads CASSQDAQASQPQHF. DNA for the CDR3: TGCGCCAGCAGCCAAGACGCCCAGGCGAGTCAGCCCCAGCATTTT.

The chain joins TRBV6-1 to TRBJ2-1; TRBD1 aligns across 7 bases. V was clipped by 5 bases and J by 6 bases; unmatched bases: 1. Germline CDR1 is MNHNS and CDR2 is SASEGT. The CDR3 consists of 12 residues. The CDR3 DNA reads as TGTGCCAGCAGTCACAGGGGCAATGAGCAGTTCTTC. Translated, it gives CASSHRGNEQFF.

CDR3 in amino acids: CASSSMGGIGGELFF. CDR3 in DNA: TGTGCCAGCAGTTCGATGGGGGGCATAGGCGGGGAGCTGTTTTTT. This rearrangement joins TRBV6-5 to TRBJ2-2; D assignment may be TRBD1 or TRBD2 (6 bases each). The V end was cut by 4 bases, the J end by 7 bases, with 16 bases between. CDR1 is MNHEY and CDR2 is SVGAGI in the germline V gene. The CDR3 extends over 15 amino acids.

Judged by abundance, this clone is medium-sized. This sequence joins TRBV28 and TRBJ2-7; 9 bases map to TRBD1. The germline V gene has CDR1 MDHEN and CDR2 SYDVKM. CDR3 length: 15 residues. V lost 6 bases, J lost 3 bases, and 9 bases stayed unmatched. The CDR3, as DNA: TGTGCCAGCAGGCGTTCGGGACAGGGAAACTACGAGCAGTACTTC. Its translation is CASRRSGQGNYEQYF. Drawing the rest from reference TRBV28 and TRBJ2-7, the complete variable domain is DVKVTQSSRYLVKRTGEKVFLECVQDMDHENMFWYRQDPGLGLRLIYFSYDVKMKEKGDIPEGYSVSREKKERFSLILESASTNQTSMYLCASRRSGQGNYEQYFGPGTRLTVT.

The rearrangement uses TRBV6-4 and TRBJ1-5; 8 positions agree with TRBD1. Germline V gene lookup returns CDR1 MRHNA and CDR2 SNTAGT. CDR3 length: 21 residues. V lost 1 base and J lost 4; bases outside the gene matches: 21. The CDR3 loop reads CASSDYSGTGHLFSPNQPQHF. Written as DNA, the CDR3 is TGTGCCAGCAGTGACTACTCCGGGACAGGTCATCTGTTTTCTCCGAATCAGCCCCAGCATTTT.

The chain recombines TRBV7-9 with TRBJ2-7; D may be TRBD1 (5 bases). V was pared by 5 bases and J by 3 bases, with 17 bases between. Germline V gene sequence: CDR1 SEHNR, CDR2 FQNEAQ (reference sequence). The CDR3 contains 15 residues. CDR3 sequence reads: CASSQVERGIYEQYF. Written as DNA, the CDR3 is TGTGCCAGCAGCCAAGTGGAAAGGGGCATCTACGAGCAGTACTTC.

This sequence joins TRBV9 and TRBJ2-7; no clear D. The germline V gene has CDR1 SGDLS and CDR2 YYNGEE. The CDR3 spans 15 residues. Trimming removed 4 bases at V and 3 bases at J, with 17 bases between. CDR3 residues: CASSIETGSLYEQYF. CDR3 nucleotide sequence: TGTGCCAGCAGCATCGAGACGGGTTCGCTCTACGAGCAGTACTTC.

This clone was seen a few times. The genes are TRBV29-1 and TRBJ1-2; TRBD1 is a possible D gene (5 bases). The CDR3 covers 13 residues. Germline-derived CDR1 and CDR2 are SQVTM and ANQGSEA. Between the trimmed V and J ends, which lost 2 bases and 0 bases, there was a span of 7 bases. Here the CDR3 reads CSVETGANYGYTF. CDR3 DNA: TGCAGCGTTGAAACAGGAGCTAACTATGGCTACACCTTC.

V and J are TRBV6-5 and TRBJ1-1, with no clear D. The CDR3 has 12 residues. Trimming shortened V by 5 bases and J by 0 bases, and 4 bases separated the two germline ends. Germline V CDR1 and CDR2: MNHEY, SVGAGI. CDR3 DNA: TGTGCCAGCAGTAGTGTGAACACTGAAGCTTTCTTT. Its translation is CASSSVNTEAFF.

This clone occurred a few times. The chain recombines TRBV15 with TRBJ1-5; TRBD1 matches at 10 bases. The CDR3 totals 14 residues. Germline loops: CDR1 LNHNV, CDR2 YYDKDF (reference sequence). V was clipped by 8 bases and J by 1 base; unmatched bases: 2. The CDR3, as DNA: TGTGCCACCGGGACAGGGGACAGCAATCAGCCCCAGCATTTT. Translated, it gives CATGTGDSNQPQHF.

The J gene is TRBJ1-2, the V gene TRBV6-4; a weak D match, TRBD1 (6 bases). This CDR3 is built from 14 residues. In germline, CDR1 is MRHNA, CDR2 SNTAGT. V was pared by 5 bases and J by 0 bases, with 10 bases between. This chain's CDR3 is CASSLDRANYGYTF. CDR3 bases: TGTGCCAGCAGTTTGGACAGAGCTAACTATGGCTACACCTTC.

This chain joins TRBV5-6 and TRBJ1-6; D gene uncertain. Trimming removed 6 bases at V and 6 bases at J, with 13 bases between. The CDR3 extends over 14 amino acids. In germline, CDR1 is SGHDT, CDR2 YYEEEE. This chain's CDR3 is CASTPVGRNSPLHF. CDR3 coding DNA: TGTGCCAGCACTCCCGTAGGCCGTAATTCACCCCTCCACTTT.

The chain employs TRBV27 and TRBJ1-2; D is ambiguous. CDR1 MNHEY and CDR2 SMNVEV come from the germline V gene (reference sequence). This CDR3 has 14 residues. Trimming removed 2 bases from V and 5 bases from J, with 12 bases in between. Written as DNA, the CDR3 is TGTGCCAGCAGTTTAGCGGAGTCCGGTTATGGCTACACCTTC. This sequence encodes CASSLAESGYGYTF.

This clone was detected only a few times. The chain joins TRBV19 to TRBJ1-4; D perhaps matches TRBD1 (6 bases). The germline V gene has CDR1 LNHDA and CDR2 SQIVND (reference sequence). Trimming took off 5 bases at V and 3 bases at J, with 13 bases between the two ends. The CDR3 has 15 amino acids. In DNA, the CDR3 is TGTGCCAGTAGTGTCGGACAGAAACCTAATGAAAAACTGTTTTTT. It translates to CASSVGQKPNEKLFF.

The chain links TRBV5-8 to TRBJ2-5; D remains ambiguous. Germline V gene data show CDR1 as SGHTS and CDR2 as YDEGEE. V lost 6 bases and J lost 3, with 9 bases in between. CDR3 length equals 12 residues. CDR3 DNA sequence: TGTGCCAGCACTCCCGCTGAAGAGACCCAGTACTTC. This encodes CASTPAEETQYF.

This clone was seen a handful of times. Other DNA sequences in the same sample also yield this CDR3. V is TRBV10-3 and J is TRBJ2-7; 8 nucleotides agree with TRBD1. V shed 0 bases and J 2 bases; nucleotides not matched to a gene: 0. From germline, CDR1 is ENHRY and CDR2 SYGVKD. The CDR3 covers 14 residues. CDR3 in amino acids: CAISESTGAYEQYF. In DNA, the CDR3 is TGTGCCATCAGTGAGTCGACAGGGGCCTACGAGCAGTACTTC.

The chain couples TRBV7-8 to TRBJ1-4; D unresolved. Trimming stripped 0 bases from V and 0 bases from J, with 5 bases between. The CDR3 has 15 residues. Germline-derived CDR1 and CDR2 are SGHVS and FQNEAQ. CDR3 in DNA: TGTGCCAGCAGCTTAGCAGAGTCAACTAATGAAAAACTGTTTTTT. Its protein product is CASSLAESTNEKLFF.

In this sample, this clone turned up once. The J gene is TRBJ1-3, the V gene TRBV15, with D possibly being TRBD1 (6 bases). Germline CDR1 LNHNV, CDR2 YYDKDF (reference sequence). There are 14 residues in the CDR3. V was clipped by 5 bases and J by 0 bases, with 8 bases between them. For the CDR3, the DNA is TGTGCCACCAGCCGGACAGTCTCTGGAAACACCATATATTTT. As protein: CATSRTVSGNTIYF.

V gene TRBV7-9 combines with J gene TRBJ2-3, with 8 bases identical to TRBD2. Germline-derived CDR1 and CDR2 are SEHNR and FQNEAQ (reference sequence). V was pared by 3 bases and J by 2 bases, with 1 base of the junction left unmatched. This CDR3 is built from 14 residues. CDR3 sequence reads: CASSFSGVTDTQYF. The CDR3 DNA follows: TGTGCCAGCAGCTTTAGCGGGGTCACAGATACGCAGTATTTT.

This rearrangement joins TRBV28 to TRBJ2-7; 9 positions match TRBD2. CDR3 length: 16 residues. Germline CDR1 and CDR2: MDHEN and SYDVKM. Trimming removed 7 bases from V and 6 bases from J; junction bases left unmatched: 16. CDR3 DNA: TGTGCCAGCAATGAAGCGGGGGGCATCACCAGGGGCGAGCAGTACTTC. Residues: CASNEAGGITRGEQYF. Variable domain in full (rest from reference TRBV28 and TRBJ2-7): DVKVTQSSRYLVKRTGEKVFLECVQDMDHENMFWYRQDPGLGLRLIYFSYDVKMKEKGDIPEGYSVSREKKERFSLILESASTNQTSMYLCASNEAGGITRGEQYFGPGTRLTVT.

This chain links TRBV7-6 with TRBJ1-6, with unresolved D. The germline V gene has CDR1 SGHVS and CDR2 FNYEAQ. CDR3 length: 14 residues. V was trimmed by 5 bases and J by 5 bases, leaving 10 bases between them. CDR3 in DNA: TGTGCCAGCAGCGGGTCCGGACATAATTCACCCCTCCACTTT. This gives the protein CASSGSGHNSPLHF.